This paragraph reports one T cell receptor (beta chain). Its antigen remains unidentified. Per-base qualities were not stored, and no clone one base away is much larger. This specimen belongs to a study of blood T cell repertoires in COVID-19 (TCRdb year 2020). Background for the entire study: Samples from collaborators originated in the United States, Italy and Spain and spanned both the acute and convalescent phases of COVID-19. The repertoires were made available in a free public database intended to serve as a resource for research on the immune response to SARS-CoV-2. Samples came from the ongoing ImmuneRACE study (first 160 participants) plus 1,254 subjects from 6 global collaborators. Deeply sampled blood TCRbeta repertoires from subjects exposed to, actively infected with, or recovered from COVID-19 were included in the dataset. Where available, HLA class I and class II types were taken from metadata supplied by the sample provider and were not determined by assay-based typing. The material from the prospective study consisted of cDNA or gDNA derived from T cells, B-cell-depleted T cells, or PBMCs. Sample metadata almost always included a de-identified subject ID, COVID-19 status, age in years and sex. What the study reported, not specific to this receptor: How much clinical and demographic metadata was included differed by source and by participant, and the metadata was provided uncurated.

Per the germline V gene, SGHTA is the CDR1 and FQGNSA is the CDR2. The CDR3 numbers 17 residues from cysteine through phenylalanine. Left in the record is the CDR3 DNA by itself, 51 bases read in frame from the first base. Germline trimming: 5 bases from V, 0 bases from J; junction bases outside gene matches: 11. Samples from volunteer blood donors who had recovered from COVID-19 were contributed by a second Seattle source. Whole blood was collected in K2EDTA tubes by collaborating institutions according to the institutions' own protocols. Collaborator samples were shipped for TCRbeta analysis as frozen whole blood, isolated PBMCs, or DNA extracted from either sample type. The immunoSEQ Assay, a bias-controlled multiplex PCR, was used to amplify TCRbeta CDR3 regions from genomic DNA. The paper's data handling went like this. The number of nucleated cells in each sample was estimated from the amplification of reference gene primers within the assay. To quantify the absolute abundance of each unique TCRbeta CDR3 rearrangement, sequence reads were collapsed and filtered. For each sample, productive Simpson clonality was calculated by taking the square root of Simpson's diversity index across productive rearrangements. As stored in TCRdb, this immuneACCESS dataset retains in-frame rearrangements with V and J assigned. A fraction of the clones does not appear; measured against another copy, unresolved V genes explain less than half of the discrepancy, and the remainder lacks a known reason. Clone size and the V and J calls come from that table; the DNA yielded D and trimming. The sample has fewer than 300,000 clones on record, approximately 90% of them singletons. Clones ranked in the top ten supply 0.95% to 1% of the sample.

The sequence is built from TRBV7-2 and TRBJ1-1, with 8 central nucleotides matching TRBD1. The specimen was peripheral blood. The clonotype was recovered from a woman in her 40s who had recovered from COVID-19. The CDR3 loop reads CASSPGGQGVMNTEAFF. The DNA is TGTGCCAGCAGCCCAGGGGGCCAGGGGGTCATGAACACTGAAGCTTTCTTT.